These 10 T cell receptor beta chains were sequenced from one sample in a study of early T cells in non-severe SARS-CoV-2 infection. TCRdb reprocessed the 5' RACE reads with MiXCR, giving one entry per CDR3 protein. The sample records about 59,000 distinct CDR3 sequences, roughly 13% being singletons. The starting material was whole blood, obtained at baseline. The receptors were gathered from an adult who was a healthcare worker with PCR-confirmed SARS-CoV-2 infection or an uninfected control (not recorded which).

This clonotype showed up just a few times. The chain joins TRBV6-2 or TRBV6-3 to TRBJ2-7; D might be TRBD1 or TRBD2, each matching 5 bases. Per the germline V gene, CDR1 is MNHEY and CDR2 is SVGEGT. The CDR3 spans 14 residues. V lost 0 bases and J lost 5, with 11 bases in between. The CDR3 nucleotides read TGTGCCAGCAGTTACTCGATGAGGGACCACGAGCAGTACTTC. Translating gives CASSYSMRDHEQYF.

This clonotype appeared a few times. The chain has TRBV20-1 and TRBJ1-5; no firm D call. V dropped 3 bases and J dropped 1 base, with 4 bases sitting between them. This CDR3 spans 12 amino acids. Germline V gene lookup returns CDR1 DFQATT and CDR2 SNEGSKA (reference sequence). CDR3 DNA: TGCAGTGCTAGGCGGAGCAATCAGCCCCAGCATTTT. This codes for CSARRSNQPQHF.

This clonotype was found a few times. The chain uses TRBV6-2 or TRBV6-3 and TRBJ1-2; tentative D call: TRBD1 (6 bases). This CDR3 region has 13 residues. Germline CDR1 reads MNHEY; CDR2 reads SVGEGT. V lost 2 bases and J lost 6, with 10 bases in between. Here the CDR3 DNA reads TGTGCCAGCAGTTACACAGGGAGAGATGGCTACACCTTC. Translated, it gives CASSYTGRDGYTF.

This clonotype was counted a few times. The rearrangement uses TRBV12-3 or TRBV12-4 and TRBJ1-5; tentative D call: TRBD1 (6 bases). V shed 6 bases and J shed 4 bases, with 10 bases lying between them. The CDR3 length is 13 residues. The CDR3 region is CASRPQGNQPQHF. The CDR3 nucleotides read TGTGCCAGCAGGCCTCAGGGGAATCAGCCCCAGCATTTT.

Written as DNA, the CDR3 is TGCAGTGCCACGGACCACAATGAGCAGTTCTTC. Its translation: CSATDHNEQFF. This chain uses TRBV20-1 with TRBJ2-1; D is unclear. Trimming stripped 6 bases from V and 5 bases from J, with 8 bases between. The germline CDR1 and CDR2 sequences are DFQATT and SNEGSKA (reference sequence). The CDR3 has 11 residues.

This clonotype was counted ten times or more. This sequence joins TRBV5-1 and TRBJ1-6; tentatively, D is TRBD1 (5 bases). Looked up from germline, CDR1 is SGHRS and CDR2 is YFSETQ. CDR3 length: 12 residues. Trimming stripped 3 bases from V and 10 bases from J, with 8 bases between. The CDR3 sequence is CASSWGNSPLHF. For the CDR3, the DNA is TGCGCCAGCAGCTGGGGGAACTCACCCCTCCACTTT. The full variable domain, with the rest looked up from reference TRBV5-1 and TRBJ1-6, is KAGVTQTPRYLIKTRGQQVTLSCSPISGHRSVSWYQQTPGQGLQFLFEYFSETQRNKGNFPGRFSGRQFSNSRSEMNVSTLELGDSALYLCASSWGNSPLHFGNGTRLTVT.

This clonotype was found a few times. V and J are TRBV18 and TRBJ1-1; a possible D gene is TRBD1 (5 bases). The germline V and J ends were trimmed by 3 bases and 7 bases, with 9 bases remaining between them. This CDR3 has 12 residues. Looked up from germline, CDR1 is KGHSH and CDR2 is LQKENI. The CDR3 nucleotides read TGTGCCAGCTCACCTGAGGGACGTGAAGCTTTCTTT. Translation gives CASSPEGREAFF.

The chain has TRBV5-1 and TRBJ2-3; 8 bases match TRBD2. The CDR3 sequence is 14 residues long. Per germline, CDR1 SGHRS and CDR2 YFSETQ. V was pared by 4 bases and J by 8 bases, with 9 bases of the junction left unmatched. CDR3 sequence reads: CASSTSGRSGTQYF. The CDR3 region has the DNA TGCGCCAGCAGCACCAGCGGGAGATCGGGTACGCAGTATTTT. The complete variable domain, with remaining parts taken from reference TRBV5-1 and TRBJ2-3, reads KAGVTQTPRYLIKTRGQQVTLSCSPISGHRSVSWYQQTPGQGLQFLFEYFSETQRNKGNFPGRFSGRQFSNSRSEMNVSTLELGDSALYLCASSTSGRSGTQYFGPGTRLTVL.

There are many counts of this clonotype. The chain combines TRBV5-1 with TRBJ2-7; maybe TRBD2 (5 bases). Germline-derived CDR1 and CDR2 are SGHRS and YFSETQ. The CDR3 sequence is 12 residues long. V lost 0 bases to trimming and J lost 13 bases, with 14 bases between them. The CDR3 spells CASSLELRDLYF. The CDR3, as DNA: TGCGCCAGCAGCTTGGAATTGAGGGATCTCTACTTC. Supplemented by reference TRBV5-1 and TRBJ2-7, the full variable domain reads KAGVTQTPRYLIKTRGQQVTLSCSPISGHRSVSWYQQTPGQGLQFLFEYFSETQRNKGNFPGRFSGRQFSNSRSEMNVSTLELGDSALYLCASSLELRDLYFGPGTRLTVT.

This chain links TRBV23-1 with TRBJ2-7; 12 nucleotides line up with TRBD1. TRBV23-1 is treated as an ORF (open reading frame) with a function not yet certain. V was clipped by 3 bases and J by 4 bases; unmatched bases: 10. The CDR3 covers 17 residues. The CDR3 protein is CASSHSGDRGLAYEQYF. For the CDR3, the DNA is TGCGCCAGCAGTCATTCCGGGGACAGGGGGCTAGCGTACGAGCAGTACTTC.